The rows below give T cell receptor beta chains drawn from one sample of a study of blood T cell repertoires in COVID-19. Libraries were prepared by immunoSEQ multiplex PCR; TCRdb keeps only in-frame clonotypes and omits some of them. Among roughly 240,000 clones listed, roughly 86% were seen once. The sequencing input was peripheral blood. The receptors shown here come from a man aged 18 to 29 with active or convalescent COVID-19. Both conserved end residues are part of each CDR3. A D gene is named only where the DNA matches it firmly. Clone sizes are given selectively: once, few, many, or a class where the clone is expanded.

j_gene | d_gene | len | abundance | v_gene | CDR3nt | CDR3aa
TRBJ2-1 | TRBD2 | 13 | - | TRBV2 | TGTGCCAGCATAGCGGGAGGCTACAATGAGCAGTTCTTC | CASIAGGYNEQFF
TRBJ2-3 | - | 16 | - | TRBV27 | TGTGCCAGCAGTTTATTTACGGGGTTAAACACAGATACGCAGTATTTT | CASSLFTGLNTDTQYF
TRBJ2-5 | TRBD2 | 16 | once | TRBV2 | TGTGCCAGCAGTTTCTTGACTAGCGGGTTGGCTGAGACCCAGTACTTC | CASSFLTSGLAETQYF
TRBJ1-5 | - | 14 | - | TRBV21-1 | TGTGCCAGCAGAAGAAGGGGAGGGGTTCAGCCCCAGCATTTT | CASRRRGGVQPQHF
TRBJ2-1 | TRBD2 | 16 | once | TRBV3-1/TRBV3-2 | TGTGCCAGCAGCCAAGATCTGCGGGGGGGCTCAAATGAGCAGTTCTTC | CASSQDLRGGSNEQFF
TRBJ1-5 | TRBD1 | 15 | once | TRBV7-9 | TGTGCCAGCAGCGCCGGGACAGGGAGCAATCAGCCCCAGCATTTT | CASSAGTGSNQPQHF
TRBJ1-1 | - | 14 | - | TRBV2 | TGTGCCAGCAGTGATTCAGGGGCATGGACTGAAGCTTTCTTT | CASSDSGAWTEAFF
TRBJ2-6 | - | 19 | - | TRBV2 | TGTGCCAGCTGCTTCCAAAAGACTACCTTCCTCTCTGGGGCCAACGTCCTGACTTTC | CASCFQKTTFLSGANVLTF
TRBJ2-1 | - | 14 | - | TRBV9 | TGTGCCAGCAGCGTAACCCTAGCAACCAATGAGCAGTTCTTC | CASSVTLATNEQFF
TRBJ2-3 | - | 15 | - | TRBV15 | TGTGCCACCAGCAGAGACAGGGTGGGCACAGATACGCAGTATTTT | CATSRDRVGTDTQYF
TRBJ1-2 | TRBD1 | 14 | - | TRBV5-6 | TGTGCCAGCAGCGGGGGACAGATAATCGATGGCTACACCTTC | CASSGGQIIDGYTF
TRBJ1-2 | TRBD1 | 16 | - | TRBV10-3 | TGTGCCATCAGGGAATCCGGGACAGGGGGCGACTATGGCTACACCTTC | CAIRESGTGGDYGYTF
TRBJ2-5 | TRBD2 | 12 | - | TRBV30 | TGTGCCTGGAGTCTAGCGGGGGAGACCCAGTACTTC | CAWSLAGETQYF
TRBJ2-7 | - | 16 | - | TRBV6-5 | TGTGCCAGCAGTTTCTCGGTACAGGTTCCCATCTACGAGCAGTACTTC | CASSFSVQVPIYEQYF
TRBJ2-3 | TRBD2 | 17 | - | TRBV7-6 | TGTGCCAGCAGGCCGATCGAGCGGGGGGGTCGCACAGATACGCAGTATTTT | CASRPIERGGRTDTQYF
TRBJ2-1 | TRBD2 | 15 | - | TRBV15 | TGTGCCACCAGCGGCCTAGCGGGAGGGTACAATGAGCAGTTCTTC | CATSGLAGGYNEQFF
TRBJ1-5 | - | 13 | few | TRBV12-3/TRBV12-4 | TGTGCCAGCAGGCTACAGGCTGGTCAGCCCCAGCATTTT | CASRLQAGQPQHF
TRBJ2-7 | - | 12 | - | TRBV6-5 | TGTGCCAGCAGGCACGGGGCCTACGAGCAGTACTTC | CASRHGAYEQYF
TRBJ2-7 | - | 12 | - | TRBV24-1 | TGTGCCACCAGTGATCGGGATGTAGAACAGTACTTC | CATSDRDVEQYF
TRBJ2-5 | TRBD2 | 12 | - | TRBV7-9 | TGTGCCAGCAGCTGGGGGGGAGAGACCCAGTACTTC | CASSWGGETQYF
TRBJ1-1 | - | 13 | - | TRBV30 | TGTGCCTGGGAGGGGTACATGAACACTGAAGCTTTCTTT | CAWEGYMNTEAFF
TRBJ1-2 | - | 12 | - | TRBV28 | TGTGCCAGCAGTAGCCGTTCCTACGGCTACACCTTC | CASSSRSYGYTF
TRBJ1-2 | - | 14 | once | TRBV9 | TGTGCCAGCAGCGTAGCAACAGGGAACTATGGCTACACCTTC | CASSVATGNYGYTF
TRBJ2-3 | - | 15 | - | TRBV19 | TGTGCCAGTACCCCCCGGGGGGCCGCGGAGGATACGCAGTATTTT | CASTPRGAAEDTQYF
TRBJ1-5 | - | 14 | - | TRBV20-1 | TGCAGTGCTAGTGAGGGAGGGAGCAATCAGCCCCAGCATTTT | CSASEGGSNQPQHF
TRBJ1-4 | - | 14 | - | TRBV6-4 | TGTGCCAGCCCTAAGTCTGCAACTAATGAAAAACTGTTTTTT | CASPKSATNEKLFF
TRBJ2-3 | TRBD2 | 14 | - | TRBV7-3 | TGTGCCAGCAGCTTGAGCGGGAACGAAGATACGCAGTATTTT | CASSLSGNEDTQYF
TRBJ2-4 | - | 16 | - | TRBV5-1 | TGCGCCAGCAGCTTGATGGGGGCCATGGGGCAAACCATTCAGTACTTC | CASSLMGAMGQTIQYF
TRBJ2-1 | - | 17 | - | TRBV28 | TGTGCCAGCTTCTATGCGGGACGAGGGGCGCGTTACAATGAGCAGTTCTTC | CASFYAGRGARYNEQFF
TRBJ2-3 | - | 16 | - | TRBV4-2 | TGTGCCAGCAGCCCCCTAGATGCCGATTGGACAGATACGCAGTATTTT | CASSPLDADWTDTQYF
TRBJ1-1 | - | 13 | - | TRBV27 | TGTGCCAGCAGTTTATACGGGGGCACTGAAGCTTTCTTT | CASSLYGGTEAFF
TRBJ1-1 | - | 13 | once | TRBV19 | TGTGCCAGTAGTCTGGGGCCCGATTCTGAAGCTTTCTTT | CASSLGPDSEAFF
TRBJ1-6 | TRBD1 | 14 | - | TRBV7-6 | TGTGCCAGCAGCTTAGGCAGGGGGCTTTCACCCCTCCACTTT | CASSLGRGLSPLHF
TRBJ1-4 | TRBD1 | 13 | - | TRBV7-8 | TGTGCCAGCAGCTCACAGGGGGACGAAAAACTGTTTTTT | CASSSQGDEKLFF
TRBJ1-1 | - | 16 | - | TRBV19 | TGTGCCAGTAGTCTTCCCGCATACACAGGGAACACTGAAGCTTTCTTT | CASSLPAYTGNTEAFF
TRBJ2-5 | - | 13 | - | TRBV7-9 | TGTGCCAGCAGCCTAACTAACCAAGAGACCCAGTACTTC | CASSLTNQETQYF
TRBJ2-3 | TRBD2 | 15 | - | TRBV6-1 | TGTGCCAGCAGTGAAACTAGCGGGGGGGCAGATACGCAGTATTTT | CASSETSGGADTQYF
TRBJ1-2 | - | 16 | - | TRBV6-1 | TGTGCCAGCAGTGCACGCCGGGGGAGTACGGAACATGGCTACACCTTC | CASSARRGSTEHGYTF
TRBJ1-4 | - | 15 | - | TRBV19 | TGTGCCACCCGGGGGGGGGATTCTTTAAATGAAAAACTGTTTTTT | CATRGGDSLNEKLFF
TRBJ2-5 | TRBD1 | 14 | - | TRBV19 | TGTGCCAGTACCCGGGACAGGGGATCGGAGACCCAGTACTTC | CASTRDRGSETQYF
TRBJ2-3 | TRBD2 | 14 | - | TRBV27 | TGTGCCACCAAACTAGCGGGAGGAACAGATACGCAGTATTTT | CATKLAGGTDTQYF